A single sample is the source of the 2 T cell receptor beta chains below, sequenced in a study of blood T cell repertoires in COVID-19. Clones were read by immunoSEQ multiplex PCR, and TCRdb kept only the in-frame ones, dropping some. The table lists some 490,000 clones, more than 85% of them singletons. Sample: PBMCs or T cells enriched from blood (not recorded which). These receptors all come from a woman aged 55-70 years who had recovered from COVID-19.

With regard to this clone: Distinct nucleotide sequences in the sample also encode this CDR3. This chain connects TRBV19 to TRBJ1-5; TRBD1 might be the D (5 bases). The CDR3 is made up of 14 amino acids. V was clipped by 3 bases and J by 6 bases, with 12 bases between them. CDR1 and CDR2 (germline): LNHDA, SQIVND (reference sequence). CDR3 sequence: CASSMTGGGQPQHF. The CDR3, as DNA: TGTGCCAGTAGTATGACGGGGGGAGGTCAGCCCCAGCATTTT. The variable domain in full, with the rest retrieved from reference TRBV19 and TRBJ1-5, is DGGITQSPKYLFRKEGQNVTLSCEQNLNHDAMYWYRQDPGQGLRLIYYSQIVNDFQKGDIAEGYSVSREKKESFPLTVTSAQKNPTAFYLCASSMTGGGQPQHFGDGTRLSIL.

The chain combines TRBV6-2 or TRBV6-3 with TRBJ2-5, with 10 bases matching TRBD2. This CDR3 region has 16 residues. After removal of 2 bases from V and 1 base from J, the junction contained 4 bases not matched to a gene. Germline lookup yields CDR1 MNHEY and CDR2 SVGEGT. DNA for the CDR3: TGTGCCAGCAGTTACGTGAGCGGGGGGGCCCAAGAGACCCAGTACTTC. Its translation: CASSYVSGGAQETQYF.